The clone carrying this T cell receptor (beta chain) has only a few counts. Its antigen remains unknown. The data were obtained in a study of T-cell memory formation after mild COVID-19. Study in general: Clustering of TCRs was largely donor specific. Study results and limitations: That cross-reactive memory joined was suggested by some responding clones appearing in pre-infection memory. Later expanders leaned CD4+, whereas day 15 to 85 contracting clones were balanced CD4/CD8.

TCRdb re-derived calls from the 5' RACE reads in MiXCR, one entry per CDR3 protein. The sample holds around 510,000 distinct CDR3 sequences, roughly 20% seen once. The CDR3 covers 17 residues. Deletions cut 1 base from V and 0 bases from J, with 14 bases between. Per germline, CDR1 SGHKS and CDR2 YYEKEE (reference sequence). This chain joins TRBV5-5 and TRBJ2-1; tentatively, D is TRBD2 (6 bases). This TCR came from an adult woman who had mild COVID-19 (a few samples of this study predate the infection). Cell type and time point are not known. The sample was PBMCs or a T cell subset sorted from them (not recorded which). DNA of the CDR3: TGTGCCAGCAGCTTGCTCGGTAGCGGTAGCTCCTACAATGAGCAGTTCTTC. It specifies CASSLLGSGSSYNEQFF.